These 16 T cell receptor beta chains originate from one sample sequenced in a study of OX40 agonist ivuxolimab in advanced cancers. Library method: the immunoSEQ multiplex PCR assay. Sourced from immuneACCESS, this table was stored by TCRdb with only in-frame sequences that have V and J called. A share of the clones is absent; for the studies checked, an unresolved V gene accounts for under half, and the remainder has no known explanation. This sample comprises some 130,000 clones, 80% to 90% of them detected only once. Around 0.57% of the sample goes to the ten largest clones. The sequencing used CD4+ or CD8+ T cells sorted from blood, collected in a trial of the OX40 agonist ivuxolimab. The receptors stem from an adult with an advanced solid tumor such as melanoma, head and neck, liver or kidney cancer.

The CDR3 DNA reads as TGTGCCAGCAGACAGGGCGGGGAAGGTCAGCCCCAGCATTTT. It codes for CASRQGGEGQPQHF. This sequence joins TRBV6-6 and TRBJ1-5; TRBD1 is a possible D gene (6 bases). V shed 6 bases and J shed 6 bases, with 15 bases lying between them. This CDR3 region has 14 residues. Per the germline V gene, CDR1 is MNHNY and CDR2 is SVGAGI (reference sequence).

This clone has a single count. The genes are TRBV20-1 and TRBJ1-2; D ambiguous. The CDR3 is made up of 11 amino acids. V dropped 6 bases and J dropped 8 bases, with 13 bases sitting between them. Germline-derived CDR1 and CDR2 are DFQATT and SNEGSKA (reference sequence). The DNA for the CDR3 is TGCAGTGCCCAGACGGGAGGCGGCTACACCTTC. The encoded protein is CSAQTGGGYTF.

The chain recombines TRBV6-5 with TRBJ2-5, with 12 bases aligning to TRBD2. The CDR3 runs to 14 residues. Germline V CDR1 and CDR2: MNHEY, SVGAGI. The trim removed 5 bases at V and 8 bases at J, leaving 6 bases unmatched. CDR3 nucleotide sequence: TGTGCCAGCAGTCAAACTAGCGGGGGGCTCACCCAGTACTTC. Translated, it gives CASSQTSGGLTQYF.

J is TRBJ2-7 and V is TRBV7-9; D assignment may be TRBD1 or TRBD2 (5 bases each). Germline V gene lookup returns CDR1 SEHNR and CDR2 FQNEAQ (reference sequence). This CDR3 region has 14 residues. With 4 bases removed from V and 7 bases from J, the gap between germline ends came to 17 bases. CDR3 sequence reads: CASSSNGALREQYF. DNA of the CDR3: TGTGCCAGCAGCTCAAACGGGGCCCTACGAGAGCAGTACTTC.

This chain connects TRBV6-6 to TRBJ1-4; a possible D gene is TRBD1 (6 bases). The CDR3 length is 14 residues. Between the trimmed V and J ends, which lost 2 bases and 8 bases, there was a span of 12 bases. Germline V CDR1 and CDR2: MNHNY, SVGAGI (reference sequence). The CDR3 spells CASSYRGTAEKLFF. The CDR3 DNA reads TGTGCCAGCAGTTACAGGGGGACCGCGGAAAAACTGTTTTTT.

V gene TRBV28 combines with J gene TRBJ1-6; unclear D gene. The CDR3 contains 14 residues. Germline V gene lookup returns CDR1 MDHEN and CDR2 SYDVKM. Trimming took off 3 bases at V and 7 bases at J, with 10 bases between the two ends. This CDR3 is CASSLTSPNSPLHF. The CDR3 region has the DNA TGTGCCAGCAGTTTGACTTCCCCCAATTCACCCCTCCACTTT.

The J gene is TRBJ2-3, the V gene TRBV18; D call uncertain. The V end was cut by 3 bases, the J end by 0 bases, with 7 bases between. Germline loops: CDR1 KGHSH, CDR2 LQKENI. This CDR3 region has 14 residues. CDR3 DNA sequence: TGTGCCAGCTCACCTTCCACTAGCACAGATACGCAGTATTTT. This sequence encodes CASSPSTSTDTQYF. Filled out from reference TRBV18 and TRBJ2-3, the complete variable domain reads NAGVMQNPRHLVRRRGQEARLRCSPMKGHSHVYWYRQLPEEGLKFMVYLQKENIIDESGMPKERFSAEFPKEGPSILRIQQVVRGDSAAYFCASSPSTSTDTQYFGPGTRLTVL.

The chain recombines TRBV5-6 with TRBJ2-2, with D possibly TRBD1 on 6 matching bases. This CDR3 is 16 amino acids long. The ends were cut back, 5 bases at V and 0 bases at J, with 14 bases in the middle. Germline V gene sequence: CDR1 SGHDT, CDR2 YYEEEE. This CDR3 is CASSYQGKPNTGELFF. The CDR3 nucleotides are TGTGCCAGCAGTTATCAGGGGAAACCGAACACCGGGGAGCTGTTTTTT. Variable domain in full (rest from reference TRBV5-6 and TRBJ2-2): DAGVTQSPTHLIKTRGQQVTLRCSPKSGHDTVSWYQQALGQGPQFIFQYYEEEERQRGNFPDRFSGHQFPNYSSELNVNALLLGDSALYLCASSYQGKPNTGELFFGEGSRLTVL.

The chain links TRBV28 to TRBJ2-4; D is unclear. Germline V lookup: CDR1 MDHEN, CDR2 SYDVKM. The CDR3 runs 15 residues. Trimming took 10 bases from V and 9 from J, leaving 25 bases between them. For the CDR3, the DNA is TGTGCCACCCTCCTCTCCATGGGGTCGGTGGGCATTCAGTACTTC. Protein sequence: CATLLSMGSVGIQYF.

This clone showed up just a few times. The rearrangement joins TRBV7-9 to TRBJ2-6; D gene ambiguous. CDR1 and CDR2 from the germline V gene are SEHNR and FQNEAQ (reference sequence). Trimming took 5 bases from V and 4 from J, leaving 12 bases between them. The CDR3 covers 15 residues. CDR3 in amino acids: CASSQISAGANVLTF. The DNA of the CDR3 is TGTGCCAGCAGCCAGATATCTGCGGGGGCCAACGTCCTGACTTTC.

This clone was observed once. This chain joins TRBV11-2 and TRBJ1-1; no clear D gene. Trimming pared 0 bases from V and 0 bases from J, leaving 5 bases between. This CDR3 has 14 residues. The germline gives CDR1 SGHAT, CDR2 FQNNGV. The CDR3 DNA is TGTGCCAGCAGCTTAGACAATTTGAACACTGAAGCTTTCTTT. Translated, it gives CASSLDNLNTEAFF.

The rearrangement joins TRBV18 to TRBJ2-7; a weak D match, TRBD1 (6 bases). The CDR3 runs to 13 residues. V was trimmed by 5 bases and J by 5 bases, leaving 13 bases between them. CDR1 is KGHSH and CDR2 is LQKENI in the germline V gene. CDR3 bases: TGTGCCAGCTCAGATGCCAGGGGCGACGAGCAGTACTTC. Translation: CASSDARGDEQYF.

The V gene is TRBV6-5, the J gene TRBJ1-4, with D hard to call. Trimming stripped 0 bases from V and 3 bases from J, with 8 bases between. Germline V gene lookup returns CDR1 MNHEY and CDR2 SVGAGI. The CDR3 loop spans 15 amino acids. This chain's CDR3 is CASSYSGVANEKLFF. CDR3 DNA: TGTGCCAGCAGTTACTCCGGAGTGGCTAATGAAAAACTGTTTTTT.

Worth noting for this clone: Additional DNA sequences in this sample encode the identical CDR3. The CDR3 reads CASSPLRGRGGKEQYF. Here the CDR3 DNA reads TGTGCCAGCAGTCCGCTTAGGGGGCGGGGGGGCAAGGAGCAGTACTTC. The chain recombines TRBV11-2 with TRBJ2-7; 9 positions match TRBD2. Germline lookup yields CDR1 SGHAT and CDR2 FQNNGV. J was trimmed by 7 bases and V by 6 bases; bases with no gene match: 16. This CDR3 has 16 residues.

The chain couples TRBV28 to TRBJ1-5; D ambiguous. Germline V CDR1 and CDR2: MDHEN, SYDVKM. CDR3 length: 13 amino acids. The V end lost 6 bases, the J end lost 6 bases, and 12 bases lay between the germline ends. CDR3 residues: CASSTPLGQPQHF. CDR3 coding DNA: TGTGCCAGCAGCACCCCCTTAGGTCAGCCCCAGCATTTT.

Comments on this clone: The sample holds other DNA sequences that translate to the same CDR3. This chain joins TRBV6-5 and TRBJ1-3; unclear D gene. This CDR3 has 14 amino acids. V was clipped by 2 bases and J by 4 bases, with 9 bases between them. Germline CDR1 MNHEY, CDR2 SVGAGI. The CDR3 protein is CASSYGRGGNTIYF. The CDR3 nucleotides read TGTGCCAGCAGTTACGGACGGGGAGGAAACACCATATATTTT.